A single sample is the source of the 5 T cell receptor beta chains below, sequenced in a study of shared clonotypes between healthy human individuals. The data were produced by immunoSEQ multiplex PCR, yet TCRdb's version contains in-frame clones alone and is incomplete. The repertoire holds a few million clones, with approximately 93% as singletons. Sequencing input: naive CD4+ T cells from PBMCs. Indicated subset: CD45RA+ positively selected. The receptor set was obtained from a man aged 18 to 30 in good health. Some clones in this sample may be carry-over from other donors' samples.

This chain joins TRBV10-3 and TRBJ2-7, with D unresolved. The germline gives CDR1 ENHRY, CDR2 SYGVKD. The CDR3 length is 15 residues. V lost 3 bases and J lost 6, with 18 bases in between. The CDR3 bases are TGTGCCATCAGTGAACGTTCGCAGGCCCAAAGCGAGCAGTACTTC. Translation gives CAISERSQAQSEQYF.

This clone occurred once. The rearrangement uses TRBV5-4 and TRBJ1-3; the D gene is possibly TRBD1 (6 bases). V lost 4 bases and J 4 bases, leaving 18 bases between the germline ends. The germline V gene encodes CDR1 SGHNT and CDR2 YYREEE (reference sequence). This CDR3 region has 16 residues. The CDR3 bases are TGTGCCAGCAGCACCGGGGACAACCTGAGGGGAAACACCATATATTTT. It codes for CASSTGDNLRGNTIYF.

J is TRBJ2-1 and V is TRBV27, with a possible D match to TRBD2 (6 bases). The V gene's germline CDR1 is MNHEY and CDR2 SMNVEV (reference sequence). This CDR3 comprises 16 residues. Trimming removed 6 bases from V and 5 bases from J, with 20 bases in between. The CDR3 nucleotides read TGTGCCAGCAGCCGCCAGCCCGGGAGCTTCGACAATGAGCAGTTCTTC. It specifies CASSRQPGSFDNEQFF.

The V and J genes are TRBV9 and TRBJ2-2; 9 bases align to TRBD2. CDR1 is SGDLS and CDR2 is YYNGEE in the germline V gene. V was pared by 5 bases and J by 4 bases, with 3 bases of the junction left unmatched. The CDR3 totals 14 residues. CDR3 nucleotides: TGTGCCAGCAGGACAGCGGGAGGCACCGGGGAGCTGTTTTTT. Translation: CASRTAGGTGELFF.

The chain employs TRBV5-1 and TRBJ2-5, with 7 nucleotides matching TRBD2. The CDR3 has 16 amino acids. Germline V CDR1 and CDR2: SGHRS, YFSETQ. J gave up 5 bases and V 1 base, and 11 bases lay outside the gene matches. In DNA form, the CDR3 reads TGCGCCAGCAGCTTGAAGCGGGAAACTCCCGGGGAGACCCAGTACTTC. Its translation is CASSLKRETPGETQYF.